This T cell receptor beta chain is from a study of graft-versus-host responses after intestinal transplantation. Germline CDR1 reads MDHEN; CDR2 reads SYDVKM. V gave up 1 base and J gave up 5 bases; unmatched junction bases: 7. This CDR3 is built from 15 residues. The assay was immunoSEQ multiplex PCR, and TCRdb's table has in-frame clones only and misses some. The data contain 70,000 to 95,000 clones, 85% to 90% of them singletons. Notes on this clone: Its antigen remains unknown.

Sample: unstimulated CD4+ T cells sorted from spleen or lymph node cells, taken before intestinal transplant. The clonotype was recovered from a human donor who received an intestinal transplant. The chain couples TRBV28 to TRBJ1-2, with 7 bases that match TRBD1. The CDR3 here is CASSLSDRKSYGYTF. Written as DNA, the CDR3 is TGTGCCAGCAGTTTATCGGACAGGAAAAGTTATGGCTACACCTTC.